This T cell receptor (beta chain) emerged from a study of OX40 agonist ivuxolimab in advanced cancers. Worth noting for this clone: This same CDR3 is encoded by further DNA sequences in the sample.

CDR3 length equals 16 residues. Germline V lookup: CDR1 SEHNR, CDR2 FQNEAQ (reference sequence). Trimming took 5 bases from V and 2 from J; bases not matched to a gene: 8. The repertoire was sequenced with immunoSEQ multiplex PCR; TCRdb's copy has only in-frame clones and lacks some. The sample records around 37,000 clones, about 83% being singletons. Sequenced here: CD4+ or CD8+ T cells sorted from blood, sampled in a trial of the OX40 agonist ivuxolimab. This rearrangement joins TRBV7-9 to TRBJ2-3; the match to TRBD1 covers 9 bases. The receptor was isolated from an adult with an advanced solid tumor such as melanoma, head and neck, liver or kidney cancer. CDR3 residues: CASSIAQGAHTDTQYF. The CDR3 DNA sequence: TGTGCCAGCAGCATCGCACAGGGGGCTCACACAGATACGCAGTATTTT.